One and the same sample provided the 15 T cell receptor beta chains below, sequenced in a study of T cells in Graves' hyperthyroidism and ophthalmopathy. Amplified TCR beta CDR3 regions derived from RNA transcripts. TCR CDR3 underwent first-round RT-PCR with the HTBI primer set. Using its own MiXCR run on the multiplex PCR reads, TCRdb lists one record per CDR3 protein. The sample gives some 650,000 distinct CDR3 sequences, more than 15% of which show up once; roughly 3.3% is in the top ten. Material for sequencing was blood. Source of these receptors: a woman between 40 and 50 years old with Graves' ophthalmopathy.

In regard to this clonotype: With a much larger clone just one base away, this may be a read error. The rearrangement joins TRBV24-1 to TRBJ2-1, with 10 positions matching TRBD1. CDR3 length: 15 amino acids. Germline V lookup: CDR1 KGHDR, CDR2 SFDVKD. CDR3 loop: CASSAPGQGSDEQFF. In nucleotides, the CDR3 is TGTGCCAGCAGTGCCCCGGGACAGGGGTCGGATGAGCAGTTCTTC.

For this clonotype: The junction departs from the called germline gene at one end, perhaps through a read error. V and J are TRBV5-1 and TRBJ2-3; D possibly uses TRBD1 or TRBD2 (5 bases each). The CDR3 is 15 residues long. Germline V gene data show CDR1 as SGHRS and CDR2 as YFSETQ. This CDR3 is CASSHGTGFTDTQYF. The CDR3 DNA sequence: TGTGCCAGCAGCCACGGGACGGGGTTCACAGATACGCAGTATTTT.

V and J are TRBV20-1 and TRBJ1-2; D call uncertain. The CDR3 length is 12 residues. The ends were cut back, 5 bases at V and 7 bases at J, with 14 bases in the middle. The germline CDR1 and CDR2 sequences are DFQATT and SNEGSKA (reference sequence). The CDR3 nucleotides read TGCAGTGCTTCGCAATCCCCGCTTGGCTACACCTTC. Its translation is CSASQSPLGYTF.

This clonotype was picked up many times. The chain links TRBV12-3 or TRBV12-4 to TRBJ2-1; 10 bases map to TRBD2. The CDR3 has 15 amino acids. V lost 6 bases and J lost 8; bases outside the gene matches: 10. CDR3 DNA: TGTGCCAGCAGAACTAGCGGGGCTGCGTTTGATGAGCAGTTCTTC. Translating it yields CASRTSGAAFDEQFF.

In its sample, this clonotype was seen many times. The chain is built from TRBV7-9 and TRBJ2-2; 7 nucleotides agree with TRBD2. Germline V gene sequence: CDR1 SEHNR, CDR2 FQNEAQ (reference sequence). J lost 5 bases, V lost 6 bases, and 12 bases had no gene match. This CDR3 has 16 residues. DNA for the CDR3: TGTGCCAGCAGTTCTGAGCGGGATTGGACGACCGGGGAGCTGTTTTTT. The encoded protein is CASSSERDWTTGELFF.

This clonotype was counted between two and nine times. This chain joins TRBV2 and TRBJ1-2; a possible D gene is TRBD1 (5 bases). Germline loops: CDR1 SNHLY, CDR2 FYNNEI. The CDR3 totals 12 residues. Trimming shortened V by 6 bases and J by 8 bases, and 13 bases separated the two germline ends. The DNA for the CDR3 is TGTGCCAGCAGCCAGGGATCGAGCGGCTACACCTTC. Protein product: CASSQGSSGYTF.

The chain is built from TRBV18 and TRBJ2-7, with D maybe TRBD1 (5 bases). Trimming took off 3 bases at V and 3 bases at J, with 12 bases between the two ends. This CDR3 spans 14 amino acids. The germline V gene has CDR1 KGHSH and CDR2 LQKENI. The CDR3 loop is CASSPGREIYEQYF. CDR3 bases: TGTGCCAGCTCACCCGGCAGGGAAATCTACGAGCAGTACTTC.

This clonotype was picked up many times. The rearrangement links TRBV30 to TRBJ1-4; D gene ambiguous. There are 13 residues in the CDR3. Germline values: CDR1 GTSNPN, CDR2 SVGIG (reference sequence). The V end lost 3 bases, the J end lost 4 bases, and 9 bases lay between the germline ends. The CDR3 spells CAWSRAYNEKLFF. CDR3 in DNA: TGTGCCTGGAGCCGAGCGTATAATGAAAAACTGTTTTTT.

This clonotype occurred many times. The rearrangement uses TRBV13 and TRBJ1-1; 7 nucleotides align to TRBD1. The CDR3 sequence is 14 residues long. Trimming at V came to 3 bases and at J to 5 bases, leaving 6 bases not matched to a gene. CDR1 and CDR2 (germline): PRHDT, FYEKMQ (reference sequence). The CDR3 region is CASSFSGTVTEAFF. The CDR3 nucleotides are TGTGCCAGCAGCTTTTCCGGGACAGTGACTGAAGCTTTCTTT.

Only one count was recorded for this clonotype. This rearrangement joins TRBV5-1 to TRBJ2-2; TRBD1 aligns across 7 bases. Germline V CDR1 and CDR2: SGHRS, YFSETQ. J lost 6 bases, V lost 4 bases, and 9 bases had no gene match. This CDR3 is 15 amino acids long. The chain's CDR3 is CASSRTGATPGELFF. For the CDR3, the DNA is TGCGCCAGCAGCCGAACAGGGGCCACGCCCGGGGAGCTGTTTTTT.

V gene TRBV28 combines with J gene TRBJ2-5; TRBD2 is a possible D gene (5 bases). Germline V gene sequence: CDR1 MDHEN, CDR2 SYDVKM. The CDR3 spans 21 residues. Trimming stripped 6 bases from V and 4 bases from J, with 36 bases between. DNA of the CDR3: TGTGCCAGCAGGTTAGGGCCCCCTGCAGAGGGTTTAAGCAAGATACTAGAGACCCAGTACTTC. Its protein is CASRLGPPAEGLSKILETQYF. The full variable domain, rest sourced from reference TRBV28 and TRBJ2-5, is DVKVTQSSRYLVKRTGEKVFLECVQDMDHENMFWYRQDPGLGLRLIYFSYDVKMKEKGDIPEGYSVSREKKERFSLILESASTNQTSMYLCASRLGPPAEGLSKILETQYFGPGTRLLVL.

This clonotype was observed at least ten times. CDR3 nucleotides: TGTGCCAGCAGGCGGGAGGACTACGAGCAGTACTTC. Residues: CASRREDYEQYF. V gene TRBV7-9 combines with J gene TRBJ2-7; TRBD2 aligns across 8 bases. With V trimmed by 6 bases and J by 3 bases, 1 base remained unmatched. Looked up from germline, CDR1 is SEHNR and CDR2 is FQNEAQ (reference sequence). This CDR3 comprises 12 residues. Based on the CDR3 plus reference TRBV7-9 and TRBJ2-7, the full variable domain is DTGVSQNPRHKITKRGQNVTFRCDPISEHNRLYWYRQTLGQGPEFLTYFQNEAQLEKSRLLSDRFSAERPKGSFSTLEIQRTEQGDSAMYLCASRREDYEQYFGPGTRLTVT.

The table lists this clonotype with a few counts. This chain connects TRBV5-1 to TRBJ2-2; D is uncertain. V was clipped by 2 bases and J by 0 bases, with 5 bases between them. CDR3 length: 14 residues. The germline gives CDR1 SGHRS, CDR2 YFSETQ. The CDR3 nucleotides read TGCGCCAGCAGCTTAATAACGAACACCGGGGAGCTGTTTTTT. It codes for CASSLITNTGELFF.

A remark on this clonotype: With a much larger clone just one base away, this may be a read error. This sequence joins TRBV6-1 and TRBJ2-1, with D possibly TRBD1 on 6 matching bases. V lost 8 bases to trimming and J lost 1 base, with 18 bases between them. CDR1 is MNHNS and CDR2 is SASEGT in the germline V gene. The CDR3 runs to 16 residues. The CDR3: CASGRQVRSSYNEQFF. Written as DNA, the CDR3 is TGTGCCAGCGGTCGACAGGTACGAAGTTCCTACAATGAGCAGTTCTTC.

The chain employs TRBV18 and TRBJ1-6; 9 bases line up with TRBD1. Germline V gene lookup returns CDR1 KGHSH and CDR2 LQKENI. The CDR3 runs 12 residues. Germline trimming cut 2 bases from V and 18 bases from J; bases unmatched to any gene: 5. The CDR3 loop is CASSPTGTGPHF. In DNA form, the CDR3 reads TGTGCCAGCTCACCAACCGGGACAGGGCCCCACTTT.